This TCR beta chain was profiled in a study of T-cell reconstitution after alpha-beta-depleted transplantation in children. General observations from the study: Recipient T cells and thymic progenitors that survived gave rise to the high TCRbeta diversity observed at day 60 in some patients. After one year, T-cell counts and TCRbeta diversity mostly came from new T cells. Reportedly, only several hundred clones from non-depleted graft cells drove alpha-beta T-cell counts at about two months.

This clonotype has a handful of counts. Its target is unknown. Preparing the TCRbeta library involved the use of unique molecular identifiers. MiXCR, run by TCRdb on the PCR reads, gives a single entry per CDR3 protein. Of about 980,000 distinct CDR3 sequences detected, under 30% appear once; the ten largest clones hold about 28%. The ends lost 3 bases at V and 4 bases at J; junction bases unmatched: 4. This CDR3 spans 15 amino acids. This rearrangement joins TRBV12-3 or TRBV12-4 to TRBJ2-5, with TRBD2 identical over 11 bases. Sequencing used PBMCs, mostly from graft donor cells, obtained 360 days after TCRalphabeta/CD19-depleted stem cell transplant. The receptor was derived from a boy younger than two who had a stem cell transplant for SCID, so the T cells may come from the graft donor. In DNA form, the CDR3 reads TGTGCCAGCAGTTTTTCTAGCGGGGGGTTAGAGACCCAGTACTTC. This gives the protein CASSFSSGGLETQYF.